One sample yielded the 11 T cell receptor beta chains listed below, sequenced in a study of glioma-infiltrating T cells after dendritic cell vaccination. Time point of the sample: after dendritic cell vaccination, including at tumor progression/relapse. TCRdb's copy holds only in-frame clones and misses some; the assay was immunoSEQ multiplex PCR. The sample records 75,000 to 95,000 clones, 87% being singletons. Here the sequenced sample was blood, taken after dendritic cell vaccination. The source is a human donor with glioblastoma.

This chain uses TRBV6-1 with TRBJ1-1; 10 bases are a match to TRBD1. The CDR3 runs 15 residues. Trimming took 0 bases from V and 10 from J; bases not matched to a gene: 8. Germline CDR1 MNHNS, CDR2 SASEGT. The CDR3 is CASSEAPGTGVSAFF. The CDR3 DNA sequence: TGTGCCAGCAGTGAAGCCCCAGGGACAGGGGTATCAGCTTTCTTT.

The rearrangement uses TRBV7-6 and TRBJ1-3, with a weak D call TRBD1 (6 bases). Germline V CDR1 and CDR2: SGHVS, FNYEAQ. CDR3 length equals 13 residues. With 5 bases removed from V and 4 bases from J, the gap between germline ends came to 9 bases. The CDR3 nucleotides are TGTGCCAGCAGCAACGGACAGGGAAACACCATATATTTT. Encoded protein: CASSNGQGNTIYF.

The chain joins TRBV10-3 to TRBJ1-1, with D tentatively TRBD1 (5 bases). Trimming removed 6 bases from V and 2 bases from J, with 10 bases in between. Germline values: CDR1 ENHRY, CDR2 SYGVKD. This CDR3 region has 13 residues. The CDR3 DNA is TGTGCCATCAGCGTACAGGTTAACACTGAAGCTTTCTTT. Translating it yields CAISVQVNTEAFF.

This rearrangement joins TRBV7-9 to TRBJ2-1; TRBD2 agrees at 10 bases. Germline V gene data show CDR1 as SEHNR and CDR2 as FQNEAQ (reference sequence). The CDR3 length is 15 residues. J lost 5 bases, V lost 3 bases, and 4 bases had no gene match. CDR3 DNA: TGTGCCAGCAGCTTGGGACTAGCGAGTAACAATGAGCAGTTCTTC. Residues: CASSLGLASNNEQFF.

The CDR3 protein is CASSQDSTRDTQYF. The CDR3 DNA reads TGCGCCAGCAGCCAAGATAGCACTAGGGATACGCAGTATTTT. V and J are TRBV4-3 and TRBJ2-3, with D possibly matching TRBD2 (5 bases). The V end was cut by 0 bases, the J end by 6 bases, with 10 bases between. The CDR3 extends over 14 amino acids. Germline V CDR1 and CDR2: LGHNA, YSLEER.

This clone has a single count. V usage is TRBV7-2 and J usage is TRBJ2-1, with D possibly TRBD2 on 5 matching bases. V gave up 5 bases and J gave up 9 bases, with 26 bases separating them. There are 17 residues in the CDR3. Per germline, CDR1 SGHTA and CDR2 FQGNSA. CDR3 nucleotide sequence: TGTGCCAGCAGCCTAACCCCCCTGAATCTCGGACGGGGTGAGCAGTTCTTC. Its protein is CASSLTPLNLGRGEQFF.

The CDR3 region has the DNA TGTGCCAGCAGTCGACTAGCGGGGTTATACAATGAGCAGTTCTTC. It specifies CASSRLAGLYNEQFF. The chain carries TRBV2 and TRBJ2-1; 11 nucleotides agree with TRBD2. With V trimmed by 5 bases and J by 4 bases, 4 bases remained unmatched. The V gene's germline CDR1 is SNHLY and CDR2 FYNNEI. This CDR3 spans 15 amino acids.

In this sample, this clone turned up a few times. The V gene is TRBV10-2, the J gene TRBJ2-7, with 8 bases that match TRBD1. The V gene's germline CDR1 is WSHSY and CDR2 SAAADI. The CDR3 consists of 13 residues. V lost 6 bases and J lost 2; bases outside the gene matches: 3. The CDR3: CASRKQGAYEQYF. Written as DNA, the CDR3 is TGCGCCAGCAGGAAACAGGGGGCCTACGAGCAGTACTTC.

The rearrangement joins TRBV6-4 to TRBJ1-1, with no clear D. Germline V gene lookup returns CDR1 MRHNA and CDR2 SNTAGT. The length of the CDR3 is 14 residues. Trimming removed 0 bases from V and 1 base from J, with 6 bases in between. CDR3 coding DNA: TGTGCCAGCAGTGACTCGAACAGGAACACTGAAGCTTTCTTT. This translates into CASSDSNRNTEAFF.

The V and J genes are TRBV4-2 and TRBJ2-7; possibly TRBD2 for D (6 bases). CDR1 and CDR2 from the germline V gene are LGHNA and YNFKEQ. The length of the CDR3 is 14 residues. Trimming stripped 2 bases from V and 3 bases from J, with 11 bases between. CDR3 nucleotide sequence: TGTGCCAGCAGCCAATCCGGGACTGTCTACGAGCAGTACTTC. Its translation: CASSQSGTVYEQYF.

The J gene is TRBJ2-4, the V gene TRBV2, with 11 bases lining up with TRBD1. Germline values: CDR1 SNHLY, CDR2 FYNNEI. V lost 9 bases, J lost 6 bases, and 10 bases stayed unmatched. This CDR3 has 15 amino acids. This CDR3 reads CARGPDRGQANIQYF. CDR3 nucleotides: TGTGCCAGAGGCCCGGACAGGGGGCAAGCAAACATTCAGTACTTC.